One sample yielded the 28 T cell receptor beta chains listed below, sequenced in a study of CD8 T cells in ankylosing spondylitis. TCRdb independently ran MiXCR on the 5' RACE reads; one entry per CDR3 protein. This table has some 250,000 distinct CDR3 sequences, 24% appearing once. The sequenced sample consisted of blood, either unsorted or a sorted T cell fraction (not recorded which). All receptors derive from a male donor with ankylosing spondylitis or in good health (not recorded which).

V usage is TRBV6-5 and J usage is TRBJ2-7; tentative D call: TRBD1 (6 bases). V lost 2 bases and J 3 bases, leaving 20 bases between the germline ends. CDR1 and CDR2 from the germline V gene are MNHEY and SVGAGI. CDR3 length equals 17 residues. The chain's CDR3 is CASSYSFGAGVGYEQYF. The CDR3 nucleotides are TGTGCCAGCAGTTACAGTTTCGGGGCAGGGGTTGGCTACGAGCAGTACTTC.

The chain links TRBV10-3 to TRBJ2-1; D is perhaps TRBD2 (7 bases). Looked up from germline, CDR1 is ENHRY and CDR2 is SYGVKD. This CDR3 has 16 residues. V was clipped by 0 bases and J by 10 bases, with 19 bases between them. The chain's CDR3 is CAISESGMRGGGEQFF. In DNA form, the CDR3 reads TGTGCCATCAGTGAGTCGGGGATGAGGGGGGGCGGCGAGCAGTTCTTC.

The V and J genes are TRBV10-3 and TRBJ2-7, with 12 nucleotides matching TRBD2. Looked up from germline, CDR1 is ENHRY and CDR2 is SYGVKD. V gave up 3 bases and J gave up 9 bases; unmatched junction bases: 9. CDR3 length: 15 residues. CDR3 bases: TGTGCCATCAGTGAAGACCCTAGCGGGGGGGCCTTGCAGTACTTC. It translates to CAISEDPSGGALQYF.

The V gene is TRBV20-1, the J gene TRBJ1-1, with TRBD1 matching over 7 bases. CDR1 and CDR2 from the germline V gene are DFQATT and SNEGSKA (reference sequence). This CDR3 has 17 residues. In nucleotides, the CDR3 is TGCTGTGTTGACTTAGGGGTCGACAGGGCCTTGGACACTGAAGCTTTCTTT. Encoded protein: CCVDLGVDRALDTEAFF.

The chain is built from TRBV5-1 and TRBJ2-5, with D possibly being TRBD1 (6 bases). Trimming took 0 bases from V and 1 from J, leaving 10 bases between them. The CDR3 sequence is 15 residues long. Per the germline V gene, CDR1 is SGHRS and CDR2 is YFSETQ. CDR3 protein: CASSLGGQIQETQYF. CDR3 nucleotides: TGCGCCAGCAGCTTGGGCGGACAGATCCAAGAGACCCAGTACTTC. Together with reference TRBV5-1 and TRBJ2-5, the CDR3 gives the full variable domain: KAGVTQTPRYLIKTRGQQVTLSCSPISGHRSVSWYQQTPGQGLQFLFEYFSETQRNKGNFPGRFSGRQFSNSRSEMNVSTLELGDSALYLCASSLGGQIQETQYFGPGTRLLVL.

This clonotype was counted at least ten times. J is TRBJ1-1 and V is TRBV20-1, with 8 bases lining up with TRBD1. Unmatched junction bases numbered 13, after V lost 2 bases and J lost 5 bases. The CDR3 spans 16 residues. CDR1 and CDR2 (germline): DFQATT, SNEGSKA (reference sequence). The CDR3 DNA sequence: TGCAGTGCTAGACCCGCGGGACAGGTTTTAAGGACTGAAGCTTTCTTT. The encoded protein is CSARPAGQVLRTEAFF.

This clonotype was seen repeatedly, ten times or more. This sequence joins TRBV5-4 and TRBJ1-6; no clear D gene. The CDR3 contains 16 residues. Trimming cost V 0 bases and J 0 bases, with 7 bases left between them. Germline V lookup: CDR1 SGHNT, CDR2 YYREEE (reference sequence). The CDR3 protein is CASSLAPSSYNSPLHF. The CDR3 DNA follows: TGTGCCAGCAGCTTGGCCCCGAGCTCCTATAATTCACCCCTCCACTTT.

This clonotype occurred a few times. The V and J genes are TRBV11-2 and TRBJ2-7; TRBD1 or TRBD2 may be the D gene (6 bases each). The CDR3 spans 15 residues. The V end lost 5 bases, the J end lost 3 bases, and 17 bases lay between the germline ends. CDR1 SGHAT and CDR2 FQNNGV come from the germline V gene. The CDR3 here is CASSRVRGQGYEQYF. The CDR3 nucleotides read TGTGCCAGCAGCAGGGTCCGGGGGCAAGGCTACGAGCAGTACTTC.

CDR3 nucleotide sequence: TGTGCCAGCAGCCCATTGACTAGCGGCTCCTACAATGAGCAGTTCTTC. Residues: CASSPLTSGSYNEQFF. The rearrangement uses TRBV5-6 and TRBJ2-1, with 9 bases lining up with TRBD2. In germline, CDR1 is SGHDT, CDR2 YYEEEE. This CDR3 comprises 16 residues. The ends lost 4 bases at V and 0 bases at J; junction bases unmatched: 5. The full variable domain, completed using reference TRBV5-6 and TRBJ2-1, is DAGVTQSPTHLIKTRGQQVTLRCSPKSGHDTVSWYQQALGQGPQFIFQYYEEEERQRGNFPDRFSGHQFPNYSSELNVNALLLGDSALYLCASSPLTSGSYNEQFFGPGTRLTVL.

This clonotype was seen repeatedly, ten times or more. The CDR3 sequence is CSVEDNRGQEYGYTF. CDR3 DNA: TGCAGCGTTGAAGATAACCGGGGACAGGAGTATGGCTACACCTTC. The chain couples TRBV29-1 to TRBJ1-2, with 8 positions matching TRBD1. Per germline, CDR1 SQVTM and CDR2 ANQGSEA. V shed 0 bases and J 5 bases; nucleotides not matched to a gene: 8. CDR3 length: 15 amino acids.

In its sample, this clonotype was seen many times. The chain has TRBV12-3 or TRBV12-4 and TRBJ2-1, with D unresolved. The CDR3 extends over 13 amino acids. The V end was cut by 0 bases, the J end by 5 bases, with 5 bases between. CDR3 sequence (DNA): TGTGCCAGCAGTTTAGCTCGGAACAATGAGCAGTTCTTC. Amino acid sequence: CASSLARNNEQFF.

This clonotype was seen ten or more times. This chain links TRBV5-1 with TRBJ2-3; D possibly corresponds to TRBD1 (5 bases). Germline lookup yields CDR1 SGHRS and CDR2 YFSETQ. V lost 4 bases, J lost 2 bases, and 11 bases lay in between. This CDR3 is built from 14 residues. The CDR3 DNA sequence: TGCGCCAGCAGCCTAGACAGCTACACAGATACGCAGTATTTT. Its protein is CASSLDSYTDTQYF.

This clonotype was found many times. This chain joins TRBV10-3 and TRBJ2-2; TRBD1 matches 7 bases. The trim removed 6 bases at V and 4 bases at J, leaving 5 bases unmatched. This CDR3 has 14 residues. Per the germline V gene, CDR1 is ENHRY and CDR2 is SYGVKD. This CDR3 reads CAIRLTGATGELFF. The CDR3 nucleotides read TGTGCCATCAGATTAACAGGGGCCACCGGGGAGCTGTTTTTT.

This clonotype has only a few counts. This chain uses TRBV15 with TRBJ2-5; D is perhaps TRBD1 or TRBD2 (5 bases each). Looked up from germline, CDR1 is LNHNV and CDR2 is YYDKDF (reference sequence). The ends were cut back, 4 bases at V and 5 bases at J, with 11 bases in the middle. This CDR3 comprises 13 residues. The CDR3 is CATSIGTEETQYF. The CDR3 nucleotides are TGTGCCACCAGCATCGGGACCGAGGAGACCCAGTACTTC.

This clonotype was found many times. V is TRBV20-1 and J is TRBJ2-1; 9 bases are a match to TRBD2. Germline-derived CDR1 and CDR2 are DFQATT and SNEGSKA (reference sequence). This CDR3 has 15 residues. Trimming took 3 bases from V and 4 from J; bases not matched to a gene: 7. In DNA, the CDR3 is TGCAGTGCTAGTAGCCTAGCGGGGAGATACAATGAGCAGTTCTTC. The encoded protein is CSASSLAGRYNEQFF.

The chain employs TRBV12-3 or TRBV12-4 and TRBJ2-7; D might be TRBD2 (6 bases). The CDR3 runs to 14 residues. V lost 8 bases and J 0 bases, leaving 14 bases between the germline ends. The CDR3 bases are TGTGCCAGCTCCCAAGGAGGGGACTCCTACGAGCAGTACTTC. Translation gives CASSQGGDSYEQYF.

This clonotype has a count of ten or more. The chain carries TRBV20-1 and TRBJ2-5; the D is unclear. V lost 1 base and J lost 10, with 16 bases in between. This CDR3 spans 13 amino acids. Per germline, CDR1 DFQATT and CDR2 SNEGSKA (reference sequence). DNA of the CDR3: TGCAGTGCTAGAGGCGTAGGGCTGTTCTACCAGTACTTC. Its translation is CSARGVGLFYQYF.

This clonotype was seen a handful of times. The genes are TRBV14 and TRBJ2-7; 9 bases agree with TRBD1. In germline, CDR1 is SGHDN, CDR2 FVKESK. The CDR3 contains 15 residues. The V gene end was trimmed by 5 bases and the J gene end by 2 bases; junction bases not matched to a gene: 7. The CDR3 region has the DNA TGTGCCAGCAGCGTGGGACAGGGCCGAACCTACGAGCAGTACTTC. This translates into CASSVGQGRTYEQYF.

In its sample, this clonotype was seen many times. The V call is TRBV5-1, the J call TRBJ2-3; D is possibly TRBD1 (7 bases). The CDR3 has 16 amino acids. Trimming took 4 bases from V and 0 from J, leaving 15 bases between them. CDR1 is SGHRS and CDR2 is YFSETQ in the germline V gene. The CDR3 DNA follows: TGCGCCAGCAGCCCCCAGGGGGGCGCTAGCACAGATACGCAGTATTTT. Protein product: CASSPQGGASTDTQYF.

In this sample, this clonotype turned up many times. The chain links TRBV5-1 to TRBJ1-2, with 10 positions matching TRBD1. CDR1 and CDR2 (germline): SGHRS, YFSETQ. This CDR3 comprises 15 residues. V gave up 4 bases and J gave up 5 bases; unmatched junction bases: 8. The CDR3 sequence: CASSPHRDRGYGYTF. The DNA for the CDR3 is TGCGCCAGCAGCCCCCACCGGGACAGGGGATATGGCTACACCTTC.

The chain recombines TRBV6-5 with TRBJ2-5; 9 bases are shared with TRBD1. The J segment lost 4 bases and the V segment lost 0 bases, leaving 9 bases of the junction unmatched. The CDR3 runs 17 residues. CDR1 and CDR2 (germline): MNHEY, SVGAGI. The CDR3 DNA reads as TGTGCCAGCAGTTACTCATGGACAGGGGCGCGGTCAGAGACCCAGTACTTC. Its protein product is CASSYSWTGARSETQYF.

This rearrangement joins TRBV7-8 to TRBJ2-1; 7 bases line up with TRBD1. This CDR3 has 15 residues. Germline CDR1 and CDR2: SGHVS and FQNEAQ. J lost 0 bases, V lost 2 bases, and 1 base had no gene match. CDR3 sequence (DNA): TGTGCCAGCAGCTTACGGACAGGCTCCTACAATGAGCAGTTCTTC. Its protein product is CASSLRTGSYNEQFF.

This clonotype has at least ten counts. J is TRBJ2-6 and V is TRBV5-1, with unresolved D. Germline-derived CDR1 and CDR2 are SGHRS and YFSETQ. The CDR3 has 14 amino acids. Trimming left V 5 bases short and J 2 bases short, with 8 bases between. Here the CDR3 reads CASSVVAGANVLTF. DNA of the CDR3: TGCGCCAGCAGTGTGGTAGCTGGGGCCAACGTCCTGACTTTC.

The chain is built from TRBV2 and TRBJ2-4; no clear D. CDR3 size: 16 residues. V lost 5 bases and J lost 1, with 15 bases in between. CDR1 SNHLY and CDR2 FYNNEI come from the germline V gene. The CDR3 protein is CASSSETALAKNIQYF. The CDR3 nucleotides read TGTGCCAGCAGTTCCGAGACTGCGCTGGCCAAAAACATTCAGTACTTC. The entire variable domain, with the rest obtained from reference TRBV2 and TRBJ2-4, is as follows: EPEVTQTPSHQVTQMGQEVILRCVPISNHLYFYWYRQILGQKVEFLVSFYNNEISEKSEIFDDQFSVERPDGSNFTLKIRSTKLEDSAMYFCASSSETALAKNIQYFGAGTRLSVL.

This clonotype was detected ten times or more. CDR3 residues: CASSEGRGGYNEQFF. The CDR3, as DNA: TGTGCCAGCAGTGAGGGCAGGGGAGGCTACAATGAGCAGTTCTTC. The chain uses TRBV2 and TRBJ2-1, with D perhaps matching TRBD1 or TRBD2 (6 bases each). This CDR3 region has 15 residues. The germline V and J ends were trimmed by 3 bases and 3 bases, with 12 bases remaining between them. Germline CDR1 and CDR2: SNHLY and FYNNEI.

In this sample, this clonotype turned up a few times. The chain employs TRBV20-1 and TRBJ2-1; D is possibly TRBD1 or TRBD2 (5 bases each). The CDR3 is 18 amino acids. V was pared by 5 bases and J by 0 bases, with 23 bases between. The V gene's germline CDR1 is DFQATT and CDR2 SNEGSKA (reference sequence). CDR3 coding DNA: TGCAGTGCTCGCTCCGGGGCCCGGCTAGGTATCTCCTACAATGAGCAGTTCTTC. Its translation is CSARSGARLGISYNEQFF.

This clonotype was seen ten or more times. The V call is TRBV12-3 or TRBV12-4, the J call TRBJ1-2; D gene ambiguous. The CDR3 is made up of 12 amino acids. Trimming left V 4 bases short and J 8 bases short, with 11 bases between. As DNA, the CDR3 is TGTGCCAGCAGTTACCGCTTCGGGGGCTACACCTTC. It yields the protein CASSYRFGGYTF.

This clonotype was counted at least ten times. This chain links TRBV12-3 or TRBV12-4 with TRBJ1-6; D is uncertain. V dropped 1 base and J dropped 7 bases, with 11 bases sitting between them. The CDR3 loop spans 15 amino acids. DNA for the CDR3: TGTGCCAGCAGTTTAGTAGGGCCTTTAAATTCACCCCTCCACTTT. Its translation is CASSLVGPLNSPLHF.